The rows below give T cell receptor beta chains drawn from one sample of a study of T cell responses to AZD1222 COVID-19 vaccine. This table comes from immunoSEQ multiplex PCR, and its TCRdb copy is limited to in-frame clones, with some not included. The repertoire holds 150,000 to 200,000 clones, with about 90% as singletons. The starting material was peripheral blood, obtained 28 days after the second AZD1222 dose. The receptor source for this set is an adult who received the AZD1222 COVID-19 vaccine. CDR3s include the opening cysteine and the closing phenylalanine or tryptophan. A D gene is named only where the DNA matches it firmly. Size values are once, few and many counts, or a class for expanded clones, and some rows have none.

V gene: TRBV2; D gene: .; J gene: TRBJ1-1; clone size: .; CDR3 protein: CASSAGAQDTEAFF; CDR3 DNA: TGTGCCAGCAGTGCCGGGGCGCAGGACACTGAAGCTTTCTTT
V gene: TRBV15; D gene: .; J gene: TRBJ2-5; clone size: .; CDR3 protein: CATSRQTGAQYF; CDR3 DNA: TGTGCCACCAGCAGACAAACGGGGGCCCAGTACTTC
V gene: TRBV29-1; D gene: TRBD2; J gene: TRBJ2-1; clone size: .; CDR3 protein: CSVGPGLAYNEQFF; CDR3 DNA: TGCAGCGTAGGGCCGGGACTAGCCTACAATGAGCAGTTCTTC
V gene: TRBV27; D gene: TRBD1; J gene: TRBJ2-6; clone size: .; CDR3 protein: CASSTPGQGFSGANVLTF; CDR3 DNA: TGTGCCAGCAGCACACCGGGACAGGGATTCTCTGGGGCCAACGTCCTGACTTTC
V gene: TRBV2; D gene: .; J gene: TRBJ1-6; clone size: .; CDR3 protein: CASSRQLYSPLHF; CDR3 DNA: TGTGCCAGCAGTCGTCAGCTGTATTCACCCCTCCACTTT
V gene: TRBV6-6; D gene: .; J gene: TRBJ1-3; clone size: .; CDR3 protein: CASSLDNSGNTIYF; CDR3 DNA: TGTGCCAGCAGTTTGGACAACTCTGGAAACACCATATATTTT
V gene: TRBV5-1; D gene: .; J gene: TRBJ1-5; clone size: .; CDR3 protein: CASSLDPSGGGQPQHF; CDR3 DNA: TGCGCCAGCAGCTTGGATCCCTCTGGTGGAGGACAGCCCCAGCATTTT
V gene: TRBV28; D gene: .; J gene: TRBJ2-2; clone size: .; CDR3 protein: CASRSQDTGELFF; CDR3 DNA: TGTGCCAGCAGGTCACAGGATACCGGGGAGCTGTTTTTT
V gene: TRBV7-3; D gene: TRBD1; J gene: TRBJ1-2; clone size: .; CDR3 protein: CASSLNRGGDGYTF; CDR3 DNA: TGTGCCAGCAGCTTAAACAGGGGAGGGGATGGCTACACCTTC
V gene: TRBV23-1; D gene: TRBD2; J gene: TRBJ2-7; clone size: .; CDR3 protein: CATAGEGPHGVEQYF; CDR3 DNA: TGCGCCACCGCTGGGGAGGGGCCCCACGGGGTCGAGCAGTACTTC
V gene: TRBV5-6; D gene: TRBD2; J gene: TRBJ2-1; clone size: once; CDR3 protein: CASSQRLAAEQFF; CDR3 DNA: TGTGCCAGCAGCCAAAGACTAGCAGCTGAGCAGTTCTTC
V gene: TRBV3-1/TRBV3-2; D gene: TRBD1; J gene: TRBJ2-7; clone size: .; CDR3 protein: CASSQEGTGWYEQYF; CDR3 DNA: TGTGCCAGCAGCCAAGAAGGGACAGGTTGGTACGAGCAGTACTTC
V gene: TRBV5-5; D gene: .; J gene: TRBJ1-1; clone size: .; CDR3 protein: CASSFDHLNTEAFF; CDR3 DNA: TGTGCCAGCAGCTTCGACCACTTGAACACTGAAGCTTTCTTT
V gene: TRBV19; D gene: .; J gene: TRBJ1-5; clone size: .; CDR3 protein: CASSMARDGAQPQHF; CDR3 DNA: TGTGCCAGTAGTATGGCGAGGGACGGGGCTCAGCCCCAGCATTTT
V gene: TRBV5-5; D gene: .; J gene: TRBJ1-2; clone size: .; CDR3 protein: CASSGAGSANYGYTF; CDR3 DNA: TGTGCCAGCAGCGGAGCAGGGTCCGCTAACTATGGCTACACCTTC
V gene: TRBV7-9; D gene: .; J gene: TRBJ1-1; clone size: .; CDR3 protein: CASSPGTPDGTEAFF; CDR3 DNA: TGTGCCAGCAGCCCTGGGACCCCCGATGGGACTGAAGCTTTCTTT
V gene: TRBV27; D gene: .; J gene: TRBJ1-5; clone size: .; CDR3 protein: CASSSRQPWEAQHF; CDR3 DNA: TGTGCCAGCAGTTCGAGGCAGCCCTGGGAGGCCCAGCATTTT
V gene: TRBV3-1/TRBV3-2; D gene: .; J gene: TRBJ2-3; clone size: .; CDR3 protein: CASSQVGVRGDTQYF; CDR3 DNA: TGTGCCAGCAGCCAAGTGGGGGTCCGGGGGGATACGCAGTATTTT
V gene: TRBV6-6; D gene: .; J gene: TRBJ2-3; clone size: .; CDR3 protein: CASSPGELSTDTQYF; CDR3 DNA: TGTGCCAGCAGCCCCGGGGAGCTCAGCACAGATACGCAGTATTTT
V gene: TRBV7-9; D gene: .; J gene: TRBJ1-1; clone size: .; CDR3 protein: CASSSPYNTEAFF; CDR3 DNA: TGTGCCAGCAGCTCACCTTATAACACTGAAGCTTTCTTT
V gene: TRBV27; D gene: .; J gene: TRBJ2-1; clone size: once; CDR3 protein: CASSLTYYNEQFF; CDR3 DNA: TGTGCCAGCAGTTTGACCTATTACAATGAGCAGTTCTTC
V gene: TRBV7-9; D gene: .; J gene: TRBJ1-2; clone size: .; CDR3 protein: CASTMKGSYGYTF; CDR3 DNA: TGTGCCAGCACCATGAAGGGGAGCTATGGCTACACCTTC
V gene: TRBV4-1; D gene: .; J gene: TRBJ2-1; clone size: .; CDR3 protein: CASSQWGLYNEQFF; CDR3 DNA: TGCGCCAGCAGCCAGTGGGGACTTTACAATGAGCAGTTCTTC
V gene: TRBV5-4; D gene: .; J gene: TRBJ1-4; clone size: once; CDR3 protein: CASSPTTAWGEKLFF; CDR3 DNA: TGTGCCAGCAGCCCGACGACAGCCTGGGGTGAAAAACTGTTTTTT
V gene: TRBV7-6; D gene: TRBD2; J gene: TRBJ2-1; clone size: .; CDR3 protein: CASSLAGTRNEQFF; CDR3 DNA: TGTGCCAGCAGCTTAGCAGGGACTAGGAATGAGCAGTTCTTC
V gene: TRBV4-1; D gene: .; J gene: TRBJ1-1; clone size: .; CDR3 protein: CASSQGLSDQAFF; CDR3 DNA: TGCGCCAGCAGCCAAGGGTTGTCGGACCAAGCTTTCTTT
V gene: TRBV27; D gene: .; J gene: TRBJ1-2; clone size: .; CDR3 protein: CASSQYQGNGYTF; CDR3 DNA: TGTGCCAGCAGCCAATATCAGGGGAATGGCTACACCTTC
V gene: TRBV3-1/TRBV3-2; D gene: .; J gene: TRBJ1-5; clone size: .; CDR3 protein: CASSHNQGINQPQHF; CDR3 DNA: TGTGCCAGCAGCCATAATCAGGGTATCAATCAGCCCCAGCATTTT
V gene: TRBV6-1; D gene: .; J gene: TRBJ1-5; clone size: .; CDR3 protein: CASSDIRQEPNQPQHF; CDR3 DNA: TGTGCCAGCAGTGATATAAGACAGGAGCCCAATCAGCCCCAGCATTTT
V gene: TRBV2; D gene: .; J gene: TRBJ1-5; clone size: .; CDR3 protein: CASSEATIYQPQHF; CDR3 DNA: TGTGCCAGCAGTGAAGCAACCATTTATCAGCCCCAGCATTTT
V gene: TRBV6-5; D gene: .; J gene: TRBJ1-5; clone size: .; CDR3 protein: CASSLNSNQPQHF; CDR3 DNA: TGTGCCAGCAGTCTTAATAGCAATCAGCCCCAGCATTTT
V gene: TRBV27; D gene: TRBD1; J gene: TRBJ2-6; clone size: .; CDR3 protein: CASSSSAGTGLFGANVLTF; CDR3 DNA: TGTGCCAGCAGTTCCTCAGCCGGGACAGGGTTATTTGGGGCCAACGTCCTGACTTTC
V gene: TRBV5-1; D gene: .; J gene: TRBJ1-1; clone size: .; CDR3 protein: CASSLGQPNTEAFF; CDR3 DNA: TGCGCCAGCAGCCTAGGACAGCCGAACACTGAAGCTTTCTTT
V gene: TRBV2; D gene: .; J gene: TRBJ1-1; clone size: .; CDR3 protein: CASSEVEITEAFF; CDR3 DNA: TGTGCCAGCAGTGAAGTGGAGATCACTGAAGCTTTCTTT
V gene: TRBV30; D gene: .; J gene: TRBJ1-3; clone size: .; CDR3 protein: CAHYIRGAGLGNTIYF; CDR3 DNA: TGTGCCCATTATATACGGGGAGCAGGGCTCGGAAACACCATATATTTT
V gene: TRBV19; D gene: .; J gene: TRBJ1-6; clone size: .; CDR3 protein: CASSITGRGNSPLHF; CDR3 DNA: TGTGCCAGTAGTATAACAGGGAGAGGTAATTCACCCCTCCACTTT
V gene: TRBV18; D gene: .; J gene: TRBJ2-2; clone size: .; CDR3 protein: CASSPRTGELFF; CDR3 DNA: TGTGCCAGCTCACCACGGACCGGGGAGCTGTTTTTT
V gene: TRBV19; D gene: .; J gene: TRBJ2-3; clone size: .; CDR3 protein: CASGVGVRTDTQYF; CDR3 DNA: TGTGCCAGCGGGGTCGGGGTTCGCACAGATACGCAGTATTTT
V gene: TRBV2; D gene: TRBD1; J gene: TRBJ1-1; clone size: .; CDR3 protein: CASRDRGPEAFF; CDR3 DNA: TGTGCCAGCAGAGACAGGGGCCCCGAAGCTTTCTTT
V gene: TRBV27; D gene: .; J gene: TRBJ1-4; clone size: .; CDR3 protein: CASSFTGNEKLFF; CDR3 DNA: TGTGCCAGCAGTTTTACGGGTAATGAAAAACTGTTTTTT
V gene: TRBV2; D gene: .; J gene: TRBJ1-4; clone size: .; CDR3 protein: CASSDLDNEKLFF; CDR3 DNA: TGTGCCAGCAGTGACCTAGACAATGAAAAACTGTTTTTT
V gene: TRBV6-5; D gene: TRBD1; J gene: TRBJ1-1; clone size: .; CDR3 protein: CASRGDRRGAEAFF; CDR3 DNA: TGTGCCAGCAGAGGGGACAGGAGAGGCGCTGAAGCTTTCTTT
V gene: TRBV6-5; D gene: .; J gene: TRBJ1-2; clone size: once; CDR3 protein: CASSPRGISYGYTF; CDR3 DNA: TGTGCCAGCAGTCCCCGGGGGATTAGTTATGGCTACACCTTC
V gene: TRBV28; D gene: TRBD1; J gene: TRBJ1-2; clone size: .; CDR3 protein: CASSPRTGRGYTF; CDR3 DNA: TGTGCCAGCAGCCCCCGGACAGGGAGAGGCTACACCTTC
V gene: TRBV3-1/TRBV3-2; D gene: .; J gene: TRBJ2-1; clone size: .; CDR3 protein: CASSQGNNEQFF; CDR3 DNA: TGTGCCAGCAGCCAAGGGAATAATGAGCAGTTCTTC
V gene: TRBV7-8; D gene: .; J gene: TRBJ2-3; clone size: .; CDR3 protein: CASSFDLTDTQYF; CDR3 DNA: TGTGCCAGCAGCTTCGACCTCACAGATACGCAGTATTTT
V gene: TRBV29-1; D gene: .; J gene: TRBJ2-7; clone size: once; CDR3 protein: CSVEDSPYEQYF; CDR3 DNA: TGCAGCGTTGAAGACAGCCCCTACGAGCAGTACTTC
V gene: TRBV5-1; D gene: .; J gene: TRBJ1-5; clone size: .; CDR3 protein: CASSFGGLEQPQHF; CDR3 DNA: TGCGCCAGCAGCTTCGGGGGGCTAGAACAGCCCCAGCATTTT
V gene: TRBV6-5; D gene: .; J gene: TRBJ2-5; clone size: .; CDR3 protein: CASLRTGYQETQYF; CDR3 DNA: TGTGCCAGCCTCCGAACAGGGTACCAAGAGACCCAGTACTTC
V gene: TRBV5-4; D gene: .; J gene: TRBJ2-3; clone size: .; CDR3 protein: CASSLAGLSTDTQYF; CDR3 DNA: TGTGCCAGCAGCTTGGCGGGCCTTTCGACAGATACGCAGTATTTT
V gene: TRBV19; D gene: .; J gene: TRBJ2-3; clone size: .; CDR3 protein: CASSISWGGGGDTQYF; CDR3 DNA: TGTGCCAGTAGTATTTCTTGGGGGGGCGGAGGAGATACGCAGTATTTT
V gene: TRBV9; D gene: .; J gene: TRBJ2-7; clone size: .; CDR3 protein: CASSVAPTYEQYF; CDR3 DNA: TGTGCCAGCAGCGTAGCGCCAACATACGAGCAGTACTTC
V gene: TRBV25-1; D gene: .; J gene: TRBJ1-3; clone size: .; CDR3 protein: CASSEGDSGNTIYF; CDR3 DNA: TGTGCCAGCAGTGAAGGGGACTCTGGAAACACCATATATTTT
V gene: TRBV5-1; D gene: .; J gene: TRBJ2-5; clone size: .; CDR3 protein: CASSFQETQYF; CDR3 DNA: TGCGCCAGCAGCTTCCAAGAGACCCAGTACTTC
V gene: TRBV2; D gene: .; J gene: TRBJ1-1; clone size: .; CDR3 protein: CASSGGRDTEAFF; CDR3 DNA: TGTGCCAGCAGTGGGGGGCGCGACACTGAAGCTTTCTTT
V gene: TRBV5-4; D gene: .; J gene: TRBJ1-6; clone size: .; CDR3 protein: CASSLAGGAYNSPLHF; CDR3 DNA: TGTGCCAGCAGCTTGGCTGGCGGGGCCTATAATTCACCCCTCCACTTT
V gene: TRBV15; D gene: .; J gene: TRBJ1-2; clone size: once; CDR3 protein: CATSRGPGRDGYTF; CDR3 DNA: TGTGCCACCAGCAGAGGACCAGGGAGGGATGGCTACACCTTC
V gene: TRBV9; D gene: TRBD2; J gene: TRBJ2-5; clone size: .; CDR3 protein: CASSVSGGGETQYF; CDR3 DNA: TGTGCCAGCAGCGTTAGCGGGGGCGGAGAGACCCAGTACTTC
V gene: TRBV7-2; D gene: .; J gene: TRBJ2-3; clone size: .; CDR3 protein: CASSSPSTDTQYF; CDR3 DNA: TGTGCCAGCAGCTCCCCGAGCACAGATACGCAGTATTTT